This TCR beta chain is drawn from a study of CD8+CD57+ T cells in acquired aplastic anemia. General observations from the study: Some 28 sequences, all CD8+ CDR3, were shared between patients and controls.

The TCR beta profiling, which covered VDJ combination and CDR3 sequence, was carried out using genomic DNA as the template. One entry per CDR3 protein results from TCRdb running MiXCR on the reads. The profile shows 150,000 to 200,000 distinct CDR3 sequences, more than 45% of them singletons. All sequencing subjects had displayed CD8+CD57+ cell expansion on flow cytometry. Only a few counts were recorded for this clonotype. Its antigen is as yet unknown. The CDR3 sequence is 14 residues long. With 0 bases removed from V and 9 bases from J, the gap between germline ends came to 9 bases. Looked up from germline, CDR1 is WNHNN and CDR2 is SYGVQD (reference sequence).

Sequenced sample: sorted CD4+, CD8+, or CD8+CD57+ T cells (not recorded which) from PBMCs. This rearrangement joins TRBV10-1 to TRBJ1-6; possible D gene TRBD1, 5 bases. The sequence was collected from a human donor with aplastic anemia. The CDR3 spells CASSESGEISPLHF. DNA for the CDR3: TGCGCCAGCAGTGAGTCAGGGGAGATTTCACCCCTCCACTTT.